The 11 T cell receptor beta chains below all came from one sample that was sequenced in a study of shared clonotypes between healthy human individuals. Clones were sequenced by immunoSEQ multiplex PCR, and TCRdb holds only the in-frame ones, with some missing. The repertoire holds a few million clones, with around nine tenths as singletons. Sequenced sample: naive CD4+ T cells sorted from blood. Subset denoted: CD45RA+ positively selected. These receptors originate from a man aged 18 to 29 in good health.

CDR3 protein: CASSQDSGDLPYEQYF. As DNA, the CDR3 is TGCGCCAGCAGCCAAGATTCGGGGGACCTCCCATACGAGCAGTACTTC. The chain employs TRBV4-1 and TRBJ2-7; possible D gene TRBD2, 6 bases. Germline V gene lookup returns CDR1 MGHRA and CDR2 YSYEKL. The CDR3 spans 16 residues. Trimming removed 0 bases from V and 4 bases from J, with 16 bases in between.

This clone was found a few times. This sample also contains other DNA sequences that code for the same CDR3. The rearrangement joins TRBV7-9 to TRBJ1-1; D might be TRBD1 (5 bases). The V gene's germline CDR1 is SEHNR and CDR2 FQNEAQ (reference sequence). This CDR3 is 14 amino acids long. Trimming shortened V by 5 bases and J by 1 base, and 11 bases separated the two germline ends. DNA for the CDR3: TGTGCCAGCAGCCTTGGGACTGCGAACACTGAAGCTTTCTTT. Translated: CASSLGTANTEAFF.

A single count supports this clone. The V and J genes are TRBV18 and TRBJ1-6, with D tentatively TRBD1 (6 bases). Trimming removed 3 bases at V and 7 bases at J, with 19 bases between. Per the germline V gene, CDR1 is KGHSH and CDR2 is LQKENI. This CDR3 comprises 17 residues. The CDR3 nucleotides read TGTGCCAGCTCACCTTTCCCGGGACACTTCGTGAATTCACCCCTCCACTTT. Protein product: CASSPFPGHFVNSPLHF.

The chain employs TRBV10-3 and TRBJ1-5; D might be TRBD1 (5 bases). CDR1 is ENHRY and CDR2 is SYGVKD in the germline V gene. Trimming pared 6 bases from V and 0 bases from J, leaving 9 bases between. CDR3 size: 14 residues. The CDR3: CAIRGEFSNQPQHF. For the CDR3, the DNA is TGTGCCATCAGGGGGGAGTTTAGCAATCAGCCCCAGCATTTT.

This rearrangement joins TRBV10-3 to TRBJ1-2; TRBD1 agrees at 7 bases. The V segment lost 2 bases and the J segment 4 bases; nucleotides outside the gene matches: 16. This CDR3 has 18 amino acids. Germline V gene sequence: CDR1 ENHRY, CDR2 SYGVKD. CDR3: CAISEPFQMGTATYGYTF. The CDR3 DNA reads TGTGCCATCAGTGAGCCCTTTCAGATGGGGACAGCGACCTATGGCTACACCTTC.

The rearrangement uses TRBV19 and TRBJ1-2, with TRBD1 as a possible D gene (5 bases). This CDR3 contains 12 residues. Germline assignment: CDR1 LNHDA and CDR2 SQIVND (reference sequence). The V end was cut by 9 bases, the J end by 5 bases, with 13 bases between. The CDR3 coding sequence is TGTGCCAGCCGACAGTGGAGGTATGGCTACACCTTC. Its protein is CASRQWRYGYTF.

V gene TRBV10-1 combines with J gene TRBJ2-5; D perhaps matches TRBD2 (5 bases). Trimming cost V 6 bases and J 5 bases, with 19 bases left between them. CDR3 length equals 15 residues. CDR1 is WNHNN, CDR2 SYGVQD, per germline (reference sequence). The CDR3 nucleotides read TGCGCCAGCAGCCCCTCGGCTGGGAGTGGGGAGACCCAGTACTTC. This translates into CASSPSAGSGETQYF.

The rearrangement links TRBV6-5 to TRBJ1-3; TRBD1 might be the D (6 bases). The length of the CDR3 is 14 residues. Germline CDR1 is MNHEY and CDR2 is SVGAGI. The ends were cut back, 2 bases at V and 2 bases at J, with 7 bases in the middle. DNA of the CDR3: TGTGCCAGCAGTTACGGGGGGCCTGGAAACACCATATATTTT. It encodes CASSYGGPGNTIYF.

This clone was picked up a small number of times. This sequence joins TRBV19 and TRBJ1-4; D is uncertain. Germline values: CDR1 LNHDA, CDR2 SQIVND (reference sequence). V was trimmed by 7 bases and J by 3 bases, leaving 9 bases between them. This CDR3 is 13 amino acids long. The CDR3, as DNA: TGTGCCAGTAACCGGAGGGCTAATGAAAAACTGTTTTTT. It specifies CASNRRANEKLFF.

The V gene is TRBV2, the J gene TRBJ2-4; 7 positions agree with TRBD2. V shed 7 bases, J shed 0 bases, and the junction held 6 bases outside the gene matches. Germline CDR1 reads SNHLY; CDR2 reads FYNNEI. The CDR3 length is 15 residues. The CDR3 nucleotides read TGTGCCAGCAATCAGGGAGGGCAAGCCAAAAACATTCAGTACTTC. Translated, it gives CASNQGGQAKNIQYF.

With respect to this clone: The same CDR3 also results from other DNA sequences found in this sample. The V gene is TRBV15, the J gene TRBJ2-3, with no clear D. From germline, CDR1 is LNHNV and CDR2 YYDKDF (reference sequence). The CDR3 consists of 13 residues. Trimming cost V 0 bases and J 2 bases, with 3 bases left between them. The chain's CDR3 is CATSRDPTDTQYF. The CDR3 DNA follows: TGTGCCACCAGCAGAGATCCCACAGATACGCAGTATTTT.